This T cell receptor (beta chain) was sequenced for a study of T-cell reconstitution after alpha-beta-depleted transplantation in children. TCRbeta library preparation incorporated unique molecular identifiers. A single record per CDR3 protein comes from TCRdb applying MiXCR to the PCR reads. This sample yields 200,000 to 300,000 distinct CDR3 sequences, of which 12% are seen a single time; around 2.5% belongs to the top ten. The V end was cut by 1 base, the J end by 2 bases, with 9 bases between. CDR1 and CDR2 from the germline V gene are SGHTA and FQGNSA. The CDR3 covers 16 residues. The table lists this clonotype with many counts.

The rearrangement uses TRBV7-2 and TRBJ2-6; no clear D. The source material was PBMCs from the stem cell graft donor, sampled from the stem cell graft. This TCR derives from a human donor who donated a stem cell graft to a child with acute lymphoblastic leukemia. In DNA, the CDR3 is TGTGCCAGCAGCTTAGATTCCAGCCCTGGGGCCAACGTCCTGACTTTC. It encodes CASSLDSSPGANVLTF.